One sample yielded the 24 T cell receptor beta chains listed below, sequenced in a study of metastatic and nonmetastatic thyroid tumors. TCRdb re-called the PCR reads via MiXCR. The data hold about 49,000 clones, with 20% observed a single time. Thyroid surgery took place with no prior treatment in any patient. Sample: blood. Source of these receptors: a female donor with papillary thyroid cancer or a benign thyroid nodule (not recorded which). Some clones in this sample may be carry-over from other donors' samples.

Ten or more counts support this clone. This chain links TRBV19 with TRBJ1-6; D gene uncertain. CDR3 length: 13 residues. CDR1 and CDR2 from the germline V gene are LNHDA and SQIVND (reference sequence). Trimming took 7 bases from V and 13 from J, leaving 17 bases between them. The CDR3 region is CASTADNGSPLHF. The CDR3 bases are TGTGCCAGTACCGCTGACAATGGTTCGCCCCTCCACTTT.

The sample holds many counts of this clone. The chain recombines TRBV12-3 or TRBV12-4 with TRBJ1-5; D remains ambiguous. Deletions cut 4 bases from V and 3 bases from J, with 7 bases between. The CDR3 contains 13 residues. CDR3 in DNA: TGTGCCAGCAGTTCCGCTACCAATCAGCCCCAGCATTTT. Amino acid sequence: CASSSATNQPQHF.

The chain uses TRBV2 and TRBJ2-1; perhaps D is TRBD1 or TRBD2 (5 bases each). Trimming took off 6 bases at V and 0 bases at J, with 15 bases between the two ends. Germline CDR1 reads SNHLY; CDR2 reads FYNNEI. There are 16 residues in the CDR3. CDR3 in DNA: TGTGCCAGCAGGGGGGTTCTTTCTTCCTCCTACAATGAGCAGTTCTTC. Encoded protein: CASRGVLSSSYNEQFF.

This clone occurred many times. V is TRBV18 and J is TRBJ1-1; 8 nucleotides match TRBD1. V dropped 3 bases and J dropped 1; count of bases not matched to a gene: 1. The germline V gene encodes CDR1 KGHSH and CDR2 LQKENI. The CDR3 spans 14 residues. In nucleotides, the CDR3 is TGTGCCAGCTCACCCGACAGGGGGAACACTGAAGCTTTCTTT. Amino acid sequence: CASSPDRGNTEAFF.

This clone was observed many times. The gene calls are TRBV12-3 or TRBV12-4 and TRBJ1-5; D unresolved. The CDR3 runs 13 residues. The V gene lost 6 bases and the J gene lost 5 bases, with 11 bases spanning the gap. CDR3 in amino acids: CASSRGTYQPQHF. The CDR3 DNA is TGTGCCAGCAGCCGCGGAACCTATCAGCCCCAGCATTTT.

This clone was counted many times. This chain uses TRBV4-1 with TRBJ1-5, with a tentative D call TRBD1 (5 bases). V gave up 4 bases and J gave up 0 bases, with 10 bases separating them. This CDR3 region has 15 residues. The germline V gene has CDR1 MGHRA and CDR2 YSYEKL. The CDR3 reads CASSPGGYSNQPQHF. In DNA, the CDR3 is TGCGCCAGCAGCCCGGGGGGTTATAGCAATCAGCCCCAGCATTTT.

The chain has TRBV6-4 and TRBJ2-3; D call uncertain. This CDR3 spans 15 amino acids. Germline V lookup: CDR1 MRHNA, CDR2 SNTAGT. The V gene lost 11 bases and the J gene lost 2 bases, with 20 bases spanning the gap. The CDR3 DNA reads as TGTGCCCCCAGTGACAAACCGGGCCTCACAGATACGCAGTATTTT. It specifies CAPSDKPGLTDTQYF.

This clone was recorded many times. V usage is TRBV28 and J usage is TRBJ2-2; D is ambiguous. This CDR3 has 15 residues. Germline lookup yields CDR1 MDHEN and CDR2 SYDVKM. V dropped 6 bases and J dropped 5 bases, with 16 bases sitting between them. CDR3 region: CASSRSRSLTGELFF. The CDR3 bases are TGTGCCAGCAGCCGCTCCCGAAGCCTAACCGGGGAGCTGTTTTTT.

This clone was recorded at least ten times. The J gene is TRBJ1-3, the V gene TRBV10-3; TRBD1 matches at 9 bases. Germline lookup yields CDR1 ENHRY and CDR2 SYGVKD. The CDR3 runs to 18 residues. V gave up 2 bases and J gave up 0 bases; unmatched junction bases: 8. The CDR3: CAISEPQTDRGSGNTIYF. The DNA of the CDR3 is TGTGCCATCAGTGAGCCGCAAACGGACAGGGGCTCTGGAAACACCATATATTTT.

This clone was recorded many times. This chain's CDR3 is CASSLNPLMGNTEAFF. CDR3 sequence (DNA): TGTGCCAGCAGTTTGAACCCCCTAATGGGTAACACTGAAGCTTTCTTT. The chain is built from TRBV12-3 or TRBV12-4 and TRBJ1-1, with no clear D. CDR3 size: 16 residues. V was clipped by 3 bases and J by 2 bases, with 16 bases between them.

There are many counts of this clone. This rearrangement joins TRBV18 to TRBJ2-1; 8 bases line up with TRBD2. V lost 0 bases to trimming and J lost 12 bases; unmatched junction nucleotides: 7. The CDR3 covers 14 residues. Germline-derived CDR1 and CDR2 are KGHSH and LQKENI. CDR3 bases: TGTGCCAGCTCACCACCGACTAGCGCCTTTTGGCAGTTCTTC. Translated: CASSPPTSAFWQFF. Together with reference TRBV18 and TRBJ2-1, the CDR3 gives the full variable domain: NAGVMQNPRHLVRRRGQEARLRCSPMKGHSHVYWYRQLPEEGLKFMVYLQKENIIDESGMPKERFSAEFPKEGPSILRIQQVVRGDSAAYFCASSPPTSAFWQFFGPGTRLTVL.

This clone was detected a few times. The chain links TRBV28 to TRBJ2-1; tentative D call: TRBD1 (5 bases). The V and J ends lost 5 bases and 15 bases respectively, with 14 bases between them. Per germline, CDR1 MDHEN and CDR2 SYDVKM. CDR3 length: 11 residues. As DNA, the CDR3 is TGTGCCAGCAGTCAGGGCTCTAGTACGTTCTTC. Translated, it gives CASSQGSSTFF.

With respect to this clone: This clone may be a read error of a much larger clone one base away. J is TRBJ2-4 and V is TRBV5-5; D unresolved. Per germline, CDR1 SGHKS and CDR2 YYEKEE (reference sequence). The V and J ends lost 4 bases and 6 bases respectively, with 14 bases between them. The CDR3 extends over 14 amino acids. In DNA form, the CDR3 reads TGTGCCAGCAGCATGACCCTGTGTACAAACATTCAGTACTTC. Translated: CASSMTLCTNIQYF.

For this clone: One base away lies a much larger clone, so this may be a sequencing read error. The chain combines TRBV12-3 or TRBV12-4 with TRBJ1-1, with no clear D. This CDR3 is built from 12 residues. Trimming left V 10 bases short and J 11 bases short, with 20 bases between. The CDR3 loop is CATRNIVSQAFF. DNA of the CDR3: TGTGCCACCCGTAATATCGTGAGCCAGGCTTTCTTT.

This clone was observed many times. The chain has TRBV6-1 and TRBJ1-4; D unresolved. The CDR3 has 16 amino acids. Looked up from germline, CDR1 is MNHNS and CDR2 is SASEGT. Deletions cut 5 bases from V and 1 base from J, with 14 bases between. CDR3 sequence: CASSSFDTKTNEKLFF. CDR3 coding DNA: TGTGCCAGCAGTTCTTTTGACACGAAAACTAATGAAAAACTGTTTTTT.

This clone was counted ten times or more. The chain links TRBV4-1 to TRBJ1-6; D might be TRBD1 (6 bases). The V and J ends lost 0 bases and 4 bases respectively, with 16 bases between them. This CDR3 contains 18 residues. CDR1 and CDR2 (germline): MGHRA, YSYEKL. CDR3 region: CASSQEAPGQHYNSPLHF. The CDR3 nucleotides are TGCGCCAGCAGCCAAGAAGCCCCCGGACAGCATTATAATTCACCCCTCCACTTT.

This clone was seen just once. The gene calls are TRBV5-1 and TRBJ2-1, with TRBD1 matching over 9 bases. Germline values: CDR1 SGHRS, CDR2 YFSETQ. This CDR3 comprises 13 residues. Trimming removed 4 bases from V and 8 bases from J; junction bases left unmatched: 4. CDR3: CASSPGQGYEQFF. The CDR3 coding sequence is TGCGCCAGCAGCCCGGGACAGGGCTATGAGCAGTTCTTC.

There are many counts of this clone. The J gene is TRBJ2-7, the V gene TRBV20-1; 10 positions match TRBD2. V lost 3 bases, J lost 6 bases, and 11 bases stayed unmatched. This CDR3 is built from 15 residues. Germline CDR1 is DFQATT and CDR2 is SNEGSKA (reference sequence). This chain's CDR3 is CSASPLAGDLTEQYF. For the CDR3, the DNA is TGCAGTGCTAGTCCCCTAGCGGGAGACCTCACCGAGCAGTACTTC.

The chain is built from TRBV9 and TRBJ2-6, with TRBD1 identical over 8 bases. CDR3 length equals 17 residues. The ends lost 7 bases at V and 0 bases at J; junction bases unmatched: 9. Germline V lookup: CDR1 SGDLS, CDR2 YYNGEE. The CDR3 DNA is TGTGCCAGCGGTCCGACAGGGGTGGTCTCTGGGGCCAACGTCCTGACTTTC. Its protein product is CASGPTGVVSGANVLTF.

This clone was seen many times. The V gene is TRBV11-1, the J gene TRBJ1-5; 7 bases are a match to TRBD1. The germline V gene encodes CDR1 SGHAT and CDR2 FQDESV (reference sequence). This CDR3 is 16 amino acids long. The ends lost 5 bases at V and 1 base at J; junction bases unmatched: 8. The CDR3 is CASSPTGTASNQPQHF. DNA for the CDR3: TGTGCCAGCAGCCCGACCGGGACAGCAAGCAATCAGCCCCAGCATTTT. The full variable domain, in which reference TRBV11-1 and TRBJ1-5 provide the parts outside the CDR3, is EAEVAQSPRYKITEKSQAVAFWCDPISGHATLYWYRQILGQGPELLVQFQDESVVDDSQLPKDRFSAERLKGVDSTLKIQPAELGDSAMYLCASSPTGTASNQPQHFGDGTRLSIL.

Ten or more counts support this clone. The genes are TRBV18 and TRBJ2-5, with D possibly TRBD1 on 6 matching bases. V was shortened by 2 bases and J by 5 bases, with 6 bases between the two germline ends. Looked up from germline, CDR1 is KGHSH and CDR2 is LQKENI. This CDR3 spans 12 amino acids. This CDR3 is CASSPRGETQYF. The CDR3 DNA sequence: TGTGCCAGCTCACCAAGGGGGGAGACCCAGTACTTC.

Many counts were recorded for this clone. The chain carries TRBV2 and TRBJ2-1; D not certain. Germline V gene sequence: CDR1 SNHLY, CDR2 FYNNEI. The CDR3 is 12 residues long. Trimming pared 2 bases from V and 8 bases from J, leaving 7 bases between. DNA of the CDR3: TGTGCCAGCAGTGAAATGCTTGATGAGCAGTTCTTC. Its protein is CASSEMLDEQFF.

This clone was found a few times. This could be a read error, since a much larger clone is one nucleotide away. At the DNA level, this CDR3 is encoded by other sequences in the same sample as well. The V gene is TRBV20-1, the J gene TRBJ1-1; D is possibly TRBD1 (5 bases). The CDR3 length is 12 residues. V lost 8 bases to trimming and J lost 0 bases, with 10 bases between them. CDR1 DFQATT and CDR2 SNEGSKA come from the germline V gene (reference sequence). CDR3 loop: CSTGRLNTEAFF. CDR3 DNA: TGCAGTACGGGACGTCTGAACACTGAAGCTTTCTTT.

This clone was detected many times. The gene calls are TRBV5-4 and TRBJ2-1, with 10 bases that match TRBD2. The CDR3 consists of 16 residues. Losses at the gene ends were 3 bases for V and 2 bases for J; bases not matched to a gene: 5. Germline CDR1 reads SGHNT; CDR2 reads YYREEE (reference sequence). CDR3 nucleotide sequence: TGTGCCAGCAGCTACGGACTAGCGGTTCCCTACAATGAGCAGTTCTTC. Amino acids: CASSYGLAVPYNEQFF. Supplemented by reference TRBV5-4 and TRBJ2-1, the full variable domain reads ETGVTQSPTHLIKTRGQQVTLRCSSQSGHNTVSWYQQALGQGPQFIFQYYREEENGRGNFPPRFSGLQFPNYSSELNVNALELDDSALYLCASSYGLAVPYNEQFFGPGTRLTVL.